The 22 T cell receptor beta chains given below trace back to one sample, sequenced in a study of CD8+ T cells in alopecia areata. RNA extraction and reverse transcription yielded cDNA as sequencing template. Here immunoSEQ multiplex PCR was the method, and the copy in TCRdb shows in-frame clones only, minus some. In the table there are 150,000 or so clones, around 50% of which are singletons. Sequencing was done on a sample of CD4+ T cells sorted from blood. These receptors all stem from a human donor with alopecia areata.

J is TRBJ1-2 and V is TRBV7-9, with 7 bases identical to TRBD1. The CDR3 runs to 16 residues. Trimming took 7 bases from V and 0 from J; bases not matched to a gene: 11. The germline gives CDR1 SEHNR, CDR2 FQNEAQ (reference sequence). Written as DNA, the CDR3 is TGTGCCAGCACAATTGGACAGGAGAATACTAACTATGGCTACACCTTC. Protein product: CASTIGQENTNYGYTF. Full variable domain (outside the CDR3, taken from reference TRBV7-9 and TRBJ1-2): DTGVSQNPRHKITKRGQNVTFRCDPISEHNRLYWYRQTLGQGPEFLTYFQNEAQLEKSRLLSDRFSAERPKGSFSTLEIQRTEQGDSAMYLCASTIGQENTNYGYTFGSGTRLTVV.

The rearrangement joins TRBV27 to TRBJ2-5; TRBD1 agrees at 10 bases. With V trimmed by 2 bases and J by 2 bases, 8 bases remained unmatched. The V gene's germline CDR1 is MNHEY and CDR2 SMNVEV (reference sequence). This CDR3 region has 17 residues. The CDR3 DNA follows: TGTGCCAGCAGTTTAATTAGAGGGACAGGGGAACAAGAGACCCAGTACTTC. Its protein product is CASSLIRGTGEQETQYF.

This clone was observed a handful of times. V gene TRBV5-1 combines with J gene TRBJ2-7; 8 bases are shared with TRBD2. The CDR3 is 14 residues long. Per germline, CDR1 SGHRS and CDR2 YFSETQ. J lost 3 bases, V lost 3 bases, and 5 bases had no gene match. The CDR3 reads CASSSSGRVYEQYF. The CDR3, as DNA: TGCGCCAGCAGCTCCAGCGGGAGAGTCTACGAGCAGTACTTC.

This clone turned up a few times. The V call is TRBV19, the J call TRBJ2-4; a weak D match, TRBD1 (5 bases). Germline V gives CDR1 LNHDA, CDR2 SQIVND (reference sequence). V was clipped by 8 bases and J by 0 bases, with 8 bases between them. This CDR3 comprises 13 residues. The CDR3 is CASGTGAKNIQYF. The CDR3 coding sequence is TGTGCCAGTGGAACAGGAGCCAAAAACATTCAGTACTTC.

The V call is TRBV6-5, the J call TRBJ1-1, with 8 bases that match TRBD1. V lost 6 bases, J lost 6 bases, and 9 bases stayed unmatched. CDR1 and CDR2 from the germline V gene are MNHEY and SVGAGI. The CDR3 runs 14 residues. CDR3 sequence (DNA): TGTGCCAGCAGCCCTTCCGACAGGGGCGCTGAAGCTTTCTTT. Amino acids: CASSPSDRGAEAFF.

The rearrangement uses TRBV5-1 and TRBJ2-5; D is perhaps TRBD2 (5 bases). With 4 bases removed from V and 2 bases from J, the gap between germline ends came to 33 bases. This CDR3 is 21 amino acids long. Looked up from germline, CDR1 is SGHRS and CDR2 is YFSETQ. The CDR3 is CASSPSLSRLLSMYSQETQYF. The DNA of the CDR3 is TGCGCCAGCAGCCCCTCTTTATCCCGACTACTTTCCATGTACTCGCAAGAGACCCAGTACTTC.

This chain connects TRBV2 to TRBJ2-5; D possibly corresponds to TRBD1 (5 bases). The germline gives CDR1 SNHLY, CDR2 FYNNEI. The CDR3 runs to 13 residues. V shed 8 bases and J shed 4 bases, with 14 bases lying between them. In DNA, the CDR3 is TGTGCCAGCGTAGAGATGGGGCCAGAGACCCAGTACTTC. It is translated as CASVEMGPETQYF.

The table lists this clone with a few counts. The CDR3 coding sequence is TGCAGCGTTGCCCGGGACAGGGACCAGCCCCAGCATTTT. This codes for CSVARDRDQPQHF. The chain uses TRBV29-1 and TRBJ1-5, with TRBD1 matching 9 bases. Unmatched junction bases numbered 5, after V lost 4 bases and J lost 7 bases. This CDR3 spans 13 amino acids. The germline V gene has CDR1 SQVTM and CDR2 ANQGSEA.

V usage is TRBV28 and J usage is TRBJ1-2, with D possibly matching TRBD1 (6 bases). In germline, CDR1 is MDHEN, CDR2 SYDVKM. Trimming removed 6 bases at V and 8 bases at J, with 16 bases between. This CDR3 is 13 amino acids long. The CDR3 reads CASRPGVSPGYTF. CDR3 coding DNA: TGTGCCAGCAGGCCAGGGGTTTCCCCCGGCTACACCTTC.

Here the CDR3 reads CASSYSIVGATDTQYF. The CDR3 DNA reads TGTGCCAGCAGTTACTCGATTGTTGGAGCCACAGATACGCAGTATTTT. The chain carries TRBV6-5 and TRBJ2-3; D is undetermined. The ends were cut back, 0 bases at V and 2 bases at J, with 12 bases in the middle. Germline lookup yields CDR1 MNHEY and CDR2 SVGAGI. The CDR3 covers 16 residues.

In this sample, this clone turned up a few times. The gene calls are TRBV5-1 and TRBJ2-7, with 7 bases matching TRBD2. Germline V gene sequence: CDR1 SGHRS, CDR2 YFSETQ. V was pared by 3 bases and J by 3 bases, with 9 bases of the junction left unmatched. This CDR3 contains 15 residues. CDR3 amino acids: CASSSNPSGDYEQYF. The DNA of the CDR3 is TGCGCCAGCAGCTCCAATCCTAGCGGAGACTACGAGCAGTACTTC.

Worth noting for this clone: The sample carries other DNA sequences with the same CDR3. This rearrangement joins TRBV2 to TRBJ2-3; maybe TRBD1 (5 bases). Trimming pared 6 bases from V and 3 bases from J, leaving 7 bases between. The CDR3 sequence is 12 residues long. Germline CDR1 reads SNHLY; CDR2 reads FYNNEI. The DNA of the CDR3 is TGTGCCAGCAGCCGGACAACAGATACGCAGTATTTT. This translates into CASSRTTDTQYF.

The chain links TRBV15 to TRBJ2-1; 8 positions match TRBD2. Germline CDR1 reads LNHNV; CDR2 reads YYDKDF (reference sequence). CDR3 size: 15 residues. V lost 2 bases, J lost 4 bases, and 4 bases stayed unmatched. The CDR3 is CATSRQTSGYNEQFF. DNA for the CDR3: TGTGCCACCAGCAGACAAACTAGCGGATACAATGAGCAGTTCTTC.

The chain employs TRBV27 and TRBJ2-6; D is unresolved. With 3 bases removed from V and 0 bases from J, the gap between germline ends came to 3 bases. This CDR3 is 14 amino acids long. From germline, CDR1 is MNHEY and CDR2 SMNVEV (reference sequence). The CDR3 here is CASSFSSGANVLTF. The CDR3, as DNA: TGTGCCAGCAGTTTCTCCTCTGGGGCCAACGTCCTGACTTTC.

CDR3 DNA: TGCAGCTTACAAGGAAAAAGGGGGGATCGGGACAGCTACGAGCAGTACTTC. It specifies CSLQGKRGDRDSYEQYF. V gene TRBV29-1 combines with J gene TRBJ2-7, with TRBD1 as a possible D gene (7 bases). The CDR3 consists of 17 residues. CDR1 and CDR2 from the germline V gene are SQVTM and ANQGSEA. V dropped 8 bases and J dropped 3 bases, with 29 bases sitting between them.

The chain links TRBV2 to TRBJ2-6; no clear D gene. The CDR3 is made up of 15 amino acids. CDR1 is SNHLY, CDR2 FYNNEI, per germline. V was clipped by 7 bases and J by 2 bases, with 12 bases between them. The CDR3 region has the DNA TGTGCCAGCAACCCTCTGGGTACTGGGGCCAACGTCCTGACTTTC. This gives the protein CASNPLGTGANVLTF.

This chain links TRBV11-2 with TRBJ2-5; D remains unclear. This CDR3 region has 17 residues. Germline V gene data show CDR1 as SGHAT and CDR2 as FQNNGV. V was pared by 5 bases and J by 5 bases, with 24 bases between. The CDR3, as DNA: TGTGCCAGCAGCCCGTCCCTAATGTCAAAGGGATGGGAGACCCAGTACTTC. It yields the protein CASSPSLMSKGWETQYF.

This chain connects TRBV5-1 to TRBJ2-1; D perhaps matches TRBD2 (6 bases). Germline CDR1 SGHRS, CDR2 YFSETQ. This CDR3 spans 16 amino acids. Trimming pared 3 bases from V and 0 bases from J, leaving 13 bases between. The CDR3 DNA is TGCGCCAGCAGCTCCAGGACTACAAGCTCCTACAATGAGCAGTTCTTC. Translating it yields CASSSRTTSSYNEQFF.

With regard to this clone: The final CDR3 position lacks the conserved phenylalanine or tryptophan, pointing to a likely read error. It is unclear where the CDR3 begins or ends on the DNA, so no DNA is shown, and the CDR3 is as TCRdb lists it. V is TRBV2 and J is TRBJ2-7; no check of the table's D call, TRBD2, against the DNA was made. The CDR3 length equals 10 residues, ends included. The germline V gene has CDR1 SNHLY and CDR2 FYNNEI. The CDR3 loop reads CASSEAEAKY.

The rearrangement uses TRBV28 and TRBJ2-2; D is ambiguous. Germline V CDR1 and CDR2: MDHEN, SYDVKM. Trimming pared 6 bases from V and 7 bases from J, leaving 12 bases between. The CDR3 extends over 13 amino acids. The CDR3 here is CASSRLGFGELFF. CDR3 in DNA: TGTGCCAGCAGCCGACTTGGGTTCGGGGAGCTGTTTTTT.

DNA of the CDR3: TGCAGCGTTTCGGGCAGGGCCTCGAACACTGAAGCTTTCTTT. Translating it yields CSVSGRASNTEAFF. V usage is TRBV29-1 and J usage is TRBJ1-1; weak D call: TRBD1 (5 bases). CDR1 SQVTM and CDR2 ANQGSEA come from the germline V gene. V was shortened by 5 bases and J by 1 base, with 14 bases between the two germline ends. The CDR3 has 14 residues.

This clone occurred a few times. V is TRBV7-8 and J is TRBJ1-5, with 8 bases lining up with TRBD1. This CDR3 has 14 residues. Germline trimming cut 2 bases from V and 11 bases from J; bases unmatched to any gene: 8. Germline-derived CDR1 and CDR2 are SGHVS and FQNEAQ. The CDR3 reads CASSLTGGATAQHF. CDR3 sequence (DNA): TGTGCCAGCAGCTTAACAGGGGGGGCAACGGCCCAGCATTTT.